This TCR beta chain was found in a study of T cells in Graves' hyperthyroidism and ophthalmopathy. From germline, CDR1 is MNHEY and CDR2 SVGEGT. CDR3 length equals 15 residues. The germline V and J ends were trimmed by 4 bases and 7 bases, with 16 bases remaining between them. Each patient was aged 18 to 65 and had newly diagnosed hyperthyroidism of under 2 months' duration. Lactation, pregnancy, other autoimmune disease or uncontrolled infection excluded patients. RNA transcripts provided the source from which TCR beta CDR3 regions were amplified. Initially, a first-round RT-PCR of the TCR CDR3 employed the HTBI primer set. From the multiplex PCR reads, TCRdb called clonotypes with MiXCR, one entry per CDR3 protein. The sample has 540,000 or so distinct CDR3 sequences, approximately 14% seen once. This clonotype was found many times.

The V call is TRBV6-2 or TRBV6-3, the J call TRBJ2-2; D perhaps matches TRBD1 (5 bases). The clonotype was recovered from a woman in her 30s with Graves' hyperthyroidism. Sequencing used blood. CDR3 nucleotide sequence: TGTGCCAGCAGTTCACTCTCCGGACATGGCGGGGAGCTGTTTTTT. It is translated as CASSSLSGHGGELFF.